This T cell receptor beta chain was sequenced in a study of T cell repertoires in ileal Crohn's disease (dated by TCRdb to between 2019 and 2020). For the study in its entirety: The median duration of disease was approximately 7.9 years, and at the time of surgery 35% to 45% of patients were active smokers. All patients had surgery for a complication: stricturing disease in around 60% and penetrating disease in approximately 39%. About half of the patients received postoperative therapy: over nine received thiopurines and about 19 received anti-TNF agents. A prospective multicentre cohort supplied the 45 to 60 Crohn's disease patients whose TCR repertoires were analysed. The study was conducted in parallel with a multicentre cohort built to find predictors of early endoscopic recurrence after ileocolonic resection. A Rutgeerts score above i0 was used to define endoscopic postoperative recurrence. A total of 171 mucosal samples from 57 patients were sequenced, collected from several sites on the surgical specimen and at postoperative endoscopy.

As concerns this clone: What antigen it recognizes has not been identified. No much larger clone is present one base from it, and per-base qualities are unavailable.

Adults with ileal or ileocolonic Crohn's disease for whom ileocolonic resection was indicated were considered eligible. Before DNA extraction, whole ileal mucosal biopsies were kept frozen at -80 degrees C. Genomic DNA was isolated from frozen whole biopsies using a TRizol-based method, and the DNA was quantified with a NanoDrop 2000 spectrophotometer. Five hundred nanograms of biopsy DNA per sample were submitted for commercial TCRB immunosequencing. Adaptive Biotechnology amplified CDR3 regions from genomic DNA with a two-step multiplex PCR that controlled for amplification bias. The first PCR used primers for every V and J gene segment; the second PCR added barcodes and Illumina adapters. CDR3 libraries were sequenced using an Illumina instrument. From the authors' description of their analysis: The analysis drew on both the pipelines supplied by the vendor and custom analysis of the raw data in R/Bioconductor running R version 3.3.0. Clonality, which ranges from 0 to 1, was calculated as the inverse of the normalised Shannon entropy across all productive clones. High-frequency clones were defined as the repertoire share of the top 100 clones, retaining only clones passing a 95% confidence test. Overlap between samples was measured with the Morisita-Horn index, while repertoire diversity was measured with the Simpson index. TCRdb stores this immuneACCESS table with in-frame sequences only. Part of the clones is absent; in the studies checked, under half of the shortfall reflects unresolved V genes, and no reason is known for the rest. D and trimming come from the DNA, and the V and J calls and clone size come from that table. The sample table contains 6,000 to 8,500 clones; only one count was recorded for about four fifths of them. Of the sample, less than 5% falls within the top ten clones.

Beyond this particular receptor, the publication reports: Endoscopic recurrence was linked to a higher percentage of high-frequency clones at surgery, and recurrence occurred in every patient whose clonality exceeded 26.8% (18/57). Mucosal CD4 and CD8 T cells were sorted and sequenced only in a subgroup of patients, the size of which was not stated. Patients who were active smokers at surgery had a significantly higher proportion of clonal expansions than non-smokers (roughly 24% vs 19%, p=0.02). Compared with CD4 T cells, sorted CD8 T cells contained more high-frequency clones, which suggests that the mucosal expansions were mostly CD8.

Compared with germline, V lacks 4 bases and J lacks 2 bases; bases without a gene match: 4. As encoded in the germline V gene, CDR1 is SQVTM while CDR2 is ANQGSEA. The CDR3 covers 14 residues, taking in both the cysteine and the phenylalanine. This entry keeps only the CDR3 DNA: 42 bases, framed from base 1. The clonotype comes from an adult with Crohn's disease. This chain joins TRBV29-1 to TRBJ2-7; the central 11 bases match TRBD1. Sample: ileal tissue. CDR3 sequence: CSVGGTGGTYEQYF. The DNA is TGCAGCGTTGGAGGGACAGGGGGAACCTACGAGCAGTACTTC.